These 32 T cell receptor beta chains share one sample of origin, sequenced in a study of blood T cell repertoires in COVID-19. Produced via immunoSEQ multiplex PCR; TCRdb's table is partial and in-frame only. The profile shows around 230,000 clones, roughly 90% of them singletons. Sequencing input: peripheral blood. The origin of the receptors is a man under 40 who had recovered from COVID-19.

The chain links TRBV27 to TRBJ2-7, with D possibly being TRBD1 (8 bases). The CDR3 is 14 residues long. V was trimmed by 3 bases and J by 4 bases, leaving 13 bases between them. Germline CDR1 MNHEY, CDR2 SMNVEV (reference sequence). CDR3 coding DNA: TGTGCCAGCAGTTTCGGACAGGGAGGGTACGAGCAGTACTTC. It translates to CASSFGQGGYEQYF.

This rearrangement joins TRBV6-5 to TRBJ1-1; 7 bases are a match to TRBD1. Germline CDR1 MNHEY, CDR2 SVGAGI. CDR3 length: 13 amino acids. Unmatched junction bases numbered 3, after V lost 4 bases and J lost 4 bases. Here the CDR3 DNA reads TGTGCCAGCAGTTTCGACAGGGCCACTGAAGCTTTCTTT. It translates to CASSFDRATEAFF.

The table lists this clone with a few counts. This chain connects TRBV29-1 to TRBJ1-1, with unresolved D. The CDR3 is 11 residues long. The germline V gene encodes CDR1 SQVTM and CDR2 ANQGSEA. Trimming removed 5 bases at V and 3 bases at J, with 7 bases between. Here the CDR3 DNA reads TGCAGCGTTACACCTTACACTGAAGCTTTCTTT. Its translation: CSVTPYTEAFF.

This clone has just a few counts. The chain links TRBV7-8 to TRBJ2-7, with D perhaps TRBD2 (6 bases). V lost 5 bases to trimming and J lost 6 bases, with 20 bases between them. The CDR3 is 15 residues long. Germline assignment: CDR1 SGHVS and CDR2 FQNEAQ. The CDR3 here is CASSPWTSGDSEQYF. The DNA for the CDR3 is TGTGCCAGCAGCCCCTGGACCTCGGGGGATTCCGAGCAGTACTTC. Drawing the rest from reference TRBV7-8 and TRBJ2-7, the complete variable domain is GAGVSQSPRYKVAKRGQDVALRCDPISGHVSLFWYQQALGQGPEFLTYFQNEAQLDKSGLPSDRFFAERPEGSVSTLKIQRTQQEDSAVYLCASSPWTSGDSEQYFGPGTRLTVT.

The rearrangement joins TRBV7-2 to TRBJ2-1; 8 nucleotides line up with TRBD1. Germline V gene sequence: CDR1 SGHTA, CDR2 FQGNSA. V trimming: 7 bases; J trimming: 8 bases; junction bases outside the gene matches: 10. The CDR3 totals 14 residues. The CDR3 loop reads CASKIRQGIYEQFF. CDR3 nucleotides: TGTGCCAGCAAGATCCGACAGGGGATCTATGAGCAGTTCTTC.

The V gene is TRBV5-1, the J gene TRBJ2-5; 8 nucleotides agree with TRBD1. CDR3 size: 15 residues. The V gene's germline CDR1 is SGHRS and CDR2 YFSETQ. After removal of 4 bases from V and 5 bases from J, the junction contained 10 bases not matched to a gene. The CDR3 DNA follows: TGCGCCAGCAGCCCCGGACAGGGAAGTTTTGAGACCCAGTACTTC. Translating it yields CASSPGQGSFETQYF.

This chain connects TRBV6-1 to TRBJ2-3; possible D gene TRBD2, 6 bases. Germline CDR1 and CDR2: MNHNS and SASEGT. The CDR3 is 17 residues long. V gave up 2 bases and J gave up 0 bases, with 15 bases separating them. CDR3 nucleotide sequence: TGTGCCAGCAGTGAATTTGGGGGGATTACTAGCACAGATACGCAGTATTTT. Translated: CASSEFGGITSTDTQYF.

The chain couples TRBV18 to TRBJ2-3; D is possibly TRBD2 (6 bases). V lost 6 bases and J 4 bases, leaving 23 bases between the germline ends. The germline gives CDR1 KGHSH, CDR2 LQKENI. This CDR3 is 17 amino acids long. The DNA for the CDR3 is TGTGCCAGCTCGCTCTCACGGCCCAGCGGGTTGCCAGATACGCAGTATTTT. Encoded protein: CASSLSRPSGLPDTQYF.

The chain employs TRBV10-2 and TRBJ1-4; 11 bases map to TRBD1. The CDR3 has 15 residues. Germline V gives CDR1 WSHSY, CDR2 SAAADI. V shed 4 bases, J shed 7 bases, and the junction held 5 bases outside the gene matches. CDR3 coding DNA: TGCGCCAGCAGTGGTGGACAGGGGGCGGGTGAAAAACTGTTTTTT. Translated, it gives CASSGGQGAGEKLFF.

This clone has only one observation. The CDR3 DNA is TGTGCCAGCAGCCCCGGCAGGTACGAGCAGTACTTC. Its protein is CASSPGRYEQYF. The chain employs TRBV5-4 and TRBJ2-7; D not resolved. CDR1 SGHNT and CDR2 YYREEE come from the germline V gene (reference sequence). Trimming shortened V by 4 bases and J by 4 bases, and 9 bases separated the two germline ends. This CDR3 contains 12 residues.

V gene TRBV10-1 combines with J gene TRBJ2-3, with a possible D match to TRBD1 (6 bases). The CDR3 contains 15 residues. V was clipped by 0 bases and J by 6 bases, with 13 bases between them. Germline CDR1 reads WNHNN; CDR2 reads SYGVQD (reference sequence). In DNA, the CDR3 is TGCGCCAGCAGTGAGTCCGCATGGGGGCTTGATACGCAGTATTTT. Translated, it gives CASSESAWGLDTQYF.

The V call is TRBV27, the J call TRBJ2-5, with D maybe TRBD2 (7 bases). Germline values: CDR1 MNHEY, CDR2 SMNVEV (reference sequence). The CDR3 contains 16 residues. Trimming cost V 2 bases and J 2 bases, with 15 bases left between them. CDR3 protein: CASSLGRGGGQETQYF. The CDR3 coding sequence is TGTGCCAGCAGTTTAGGAAGAGGGGGGGGTCAAGAGACCCAGTACTTC.

The gene calls are TRBV19 and TRBJ2-1, with TRBD2 matching over 8 bases. CDR3 length equals 16 residues. Germline CDR1 and CDR2: LNHDA and SQIVND (reference sequence). Trimming cost V 3 bases and J 3 bases; bases outside gene matches: 7. The CDR3 loop reads CASSMAGGTGYNEQFF. The CDR3 coding sequence is TGTGCCAGTAGTATGGCGGGGGGTACCGGCTACAATGAGCAGTTCTTC.

The rearrangement links TRBV10-3 to TRBJ2-2; possibly TRBD1 for D (5 bases). V lost 6 bases and J lost 3, with 8 bases in between. CDR1 and CDR2 from the germline V gene are ENHRY and SYGVKD. The CDR3 consists of 13 residues. The CDR3 DNA is TGTGCCATCAGGCCGACAGACACCGGGGAGCTGTTTTTT. Protein product: CAIRPTDTGELFF.

A single count supports this clone. V usage is TRBV18 and J usage is TRBJ1-4; maybe TRBD1 (5 bases). V lost 2 bases to trimming and J lost 4 bases, with 11 bases between them. The CDR3 has 15 residues. Germline loops: CDR1 KGHSH, CDR2 LQKENI. The CDR3 loop reads CASSPNRQYNEKLFF. The CDR3 nucleotides read TGTGCCAGCTCACCAAACAGACAGTATAATGAAAAACTGTTTTTT.

This clone was found once. This chain joins TRBV6-2 or TRBV6-3 and TRBJ1-2; TRBD1 is a possible D gene (5 bases). V lost 5 bases to trimming and J lost 7 bases, with 20 bases between them. Germline assignment: CDR1 MNHEY and CDR2 SVGEGT. The CDR3 is made up of 15 amino acids. For the CDR3, the DNA is TGTGCCAGCAGTCCCTGGCCAGGGTTTGGGCTTGGCTACACCTTC. Its translation is CASSPWPGFGLGYTF.

This clone appeared once. This chain connects TRBV4-2 to TRBJ2-7; 13 nucleotides line up with TRBD2. CDR3 length: 15 amino acids. Germline values: CDR1 LGHNA, CDR2 YNFKEQ. V lost 4 bases to trimming and J lost 9 bases; unmatched junction nucleotides: 9. For the CDR3, the DNA is TGTGCCAGCAGCCCCGTGACTAGCGGGGGGCTGGGGCAGTACTTC. Translated, it gives CASSPVTSGGLGQYF.

The chain has TRBV6-1 and TRBJ2-1; the D gene is possibly TRBD2 (6 bases). V was pared by 2 bases and J by 3 bases, with 11 bases between. CDR3 length: 15 residues. CDR1 MNHNS and CDR2 SASEGT come from the germline V gene. Here the CDR3 reads CASSELGGDYNEQFF. CDR3 DNA: TGTGCCAGCAGTGAATTAGGAGGGGACTACAATGAGCAGTTCTTC.

This clone was detected only a few times. This sequence joins TRBV4-2 and TRBJ2-1; perhaps TRBD2 as D (6 bases). V was cut by 6 bases and J by 10 bases, with 10 bases left in between. The length of the CDR3 is 11 residues. Germline V gene sequence: CDR1 LGHNA, CDR2 YNFKEQ. CDR3 DNA: TGTGCCAGCAGAGAGAGCGGGGAGCAGTTCTTC. Amino acid sequence: CASRESGEQFF.

The chain carries TRBV11-2 and TRBJ2-3; tentatively, D is TRBD2 (6 bases). The CDR3 has 15 residues. Germline V gene sequence: CDR1 SGHAT, CDR2 FQNNGV. The V gene lost 4 bases and the J gene lost 6 bases, with 17 bases spanning the gap. DNA for the CDR3: TGTGCCAGCAGCTCTGTAGCGGACTTTCCTGATACGCAGTATTTT. Encoded protein: CASSSVADFPDTQYF.

This clone has only one observation. The V call is TRBV30, the J call TRBJ1-5, with 7 positions matching TRBD1. This CDR3 contains 12 residues. V trimming: 4 bases; J trimming: 7 bases; junction bases outside the gene matches: 4. Germline CDR1 reads GTSNPN; CDR2 reads SVGIG (reference sequence). Written as DNA, the CDR3 is TGTGCCTGGACAGGGGGAGGACAGCCCCAGCATTTT. This encodes CAWTGGGQPQHF.

The chain has TRBV19 and TRBJ1-1; TRBD1 might be the D (6 bases). Germline loops: CDR1 LNHDA, CDR2 SQIVND (reference sequence). This CDR3 region has 14 residues. Trimming took off 5 bases at V and 3 bases at J, with 13 bases between the two ends. CDR3 DNA sequence: TGTGCCAGTAGTTCTCAACAGGGAGACACTGAAGCTTTCTTT. Its protein product is CASSSQQGDTEAFF.

J is TRBJ1-3 and V is TRBV11-2; no firm D call. CDR3 length: 16 residues. With 1 base removed from V and 0 bases from J, the gap between germline ends came to 10 bases. CDR1 is SGHAT and CDR2 is FQNNGV in the germline V gene. The DNA for the CDR3 is TGTGCCAGCAGCTTAGTCAGTACCTCCTCTGGAAACACCATATATTTT. It translates to CASSLVSTSSGNTIYF.

This clone was detected once. The rearrangement uses TRBV4-3 and TRBJ2-6; D might be TRBD1 (5 bases). Germline V gene sequence: CDR1 LGHNA, CDR2 YSLEER. Trimming stripped 1 base from V and 4 bases from J, with 8 bases between. This CDR3 has 15 amino acids. This CDR3 is CASSQVPGGANVLTF. CDR3 DNA sequence: TGCGCCAGCAGCCAAGTCCCAGGGGGGGCCAACGTCCTGACTTTC.

The chain carries TRBV10-3 and TRBJ2-1, with 9 bases aligning to TRBD2. Germline values: CDR1 ENHRY, CDR2 SYGVKD. This CDR3 region has 15 residues. The V gene end was trimmed by 6 bases and the J gene end by 1 base; junction bases not matched to a gene: 4. CDR3 loop: CAIRSGGLSYNEQFF. The CDR3 DNA sequence: TGTGCCATCAGGAGCGGGGGGCTGTCCTACAATGAGCAGTTCTTC.

CDR3 in amino acids: CASSLRAPRQGNGYTF. CDR3 coding DNA: TGTGCCAGCAGCTTGAGGGCACCACGACAGGGGAATGGCTACACCTTC. The chain links TRBV11-1 to TRBJ1-2, with 8 bases that match TRBD1. The CDR3 consists of 16 residues. Per germline, CDR1 SGHAT and CDR2 FQDESV (reference sequence). V gave up 3 bases and J gave up 6 bases; unmatched junction bases: 12.

The V gene is TRBV30, the J gene TRBJ2-1; TRBD1 might be the D (5 bases). Germline V lookup: CDR1 GTSNPN, CDR2 SVGIG (reference sequence). V was shortened by 4 bases and J by 2 bases, with 9 bases between the two germline ends. The CDR3 spans 13 residues. CDR3 residues: CAWTKGPYNEQFF. CDR3 bases: TGTGCCTGGACTAAGGGGCCCTACAATGAGCAGTTCTTC.

V and J are TRBV10-3 and TRBJ2-3; D ambiguous. V was cut by 4 bases and J by 2 bases, with 10 bases left in between. The CDR3 is made up of 14 amino acids. CDR1 is ENHRY, CDR2 SYGVKD, per germline. Here the CDR3 DNA reads TGTGCCATCAGTGGGCAGGTTACCACAGATACGCAGTATTTT. Encoded protein: CAISGQVTTDTQYF.

J is TRBJ2-3 and V is TRBV5-4; D is possibly TRBD2 (5 bases). The CDR3 consists of 14 residues. The V and J ends lost 5 bases and 0 bases respectively, with 10 bases between them. Germline CDR1 and CDR2: SGHNT and YYREEE (reference sequence). The CDR3 is CASRTTASTDTQYF. CDR3 in DNA: TGTGCCAGCAGGACTACTGCTAGCACAGATACGCAGTATTTT.

The chain is built from TRBV3-1 (or the pseudogene TRBV3-2) and TRBJ2-1; TRBD1 agrees at 7 bases. The germline V gene has CDR1 LGHDT and CDR2 YNNKEL (reference sequence). V lost 0 bases, J lost 4 bases, and 6 bases stayed unmatched. The CDR3 consists of 16 residues. CDR3 sequence (DNA): TGTGCCAGCAGCCAAGATGCGACAGGGCGATACAATGAGCAGTTCTTC. It specifies CASSQDATGRYNEQFF.

This clone was counted only a few times. The rearrangement joins TRBV3-1 (or the pseudogene TRBV3-2) to TRBJ1-5; D possibly corresponds to TRBD1 (5 bases). The CDR3 totals 15 residues. Deletions cut 4 bases from V and 1 base from J, with 11 bases between. Germline CDR1 and CDR2: LGHDT and YNNKEL (reference sequence). CDR3 nucleotides: TGTGCCAGCAGCCGAATCGACAGAAGCAATCAGCCCCAGCATTTT. Protein sequence: CASSRIDRSNQPQHF.

This sequence joins TRBV29-1 and TRBJ2-2; TRBD2 matches 8 bases. Germline lookup yields CDR1 SQVTM and CDR2 ANQGSEA. V dropped 6 bases and J dropped 4; count of bases not matched to a gene: 19. This CDR3 spans 18 amino acids. CDR3 in DNA: TGCAGCGTCGCGCGGGGGATCGGGGGGGCTTTTGCCACCGGGGAGCTGTTTTTT. Translating gives CSVARGIGGAFATGELFF.